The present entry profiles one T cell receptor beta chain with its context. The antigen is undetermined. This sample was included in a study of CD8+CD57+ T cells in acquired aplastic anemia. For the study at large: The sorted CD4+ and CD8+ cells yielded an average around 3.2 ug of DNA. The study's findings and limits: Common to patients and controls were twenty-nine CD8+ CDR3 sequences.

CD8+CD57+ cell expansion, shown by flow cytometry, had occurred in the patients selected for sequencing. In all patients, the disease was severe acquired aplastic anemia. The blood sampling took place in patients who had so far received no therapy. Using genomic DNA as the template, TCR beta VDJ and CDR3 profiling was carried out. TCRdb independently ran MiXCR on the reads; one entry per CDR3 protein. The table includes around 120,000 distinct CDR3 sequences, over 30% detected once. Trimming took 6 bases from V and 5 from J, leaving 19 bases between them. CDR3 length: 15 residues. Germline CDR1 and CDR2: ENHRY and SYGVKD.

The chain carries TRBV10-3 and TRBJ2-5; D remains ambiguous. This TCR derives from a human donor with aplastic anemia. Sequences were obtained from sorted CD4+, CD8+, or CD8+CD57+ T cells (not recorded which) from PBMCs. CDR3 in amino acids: CAIRNPNGWTETQYF. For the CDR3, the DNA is TGTGCCATCAGGAACCCCAACGGATGGACGGAGACCCAGTACTTC.